The 18 T cell receptor beta chains below were found in one sample sequenced in a study of T cell changes during pregnancy in multiple sclerosis. Assay: immunoSEQ multiplex PCR; the TCRdb copy retains only in-frame clones and omits some. The sample shows roughly 39,000 clones, 80% to 95% of them seen only once. The sample consisted of CD8+ T cells from peripheral blood mononuclear cells, taken after pregnancy. Receptors originate from a female donor with multiple sclerosis, enrolled in a pregnancy study.

The gene calls are TRBV5-1 and TRBJ1-2; TRBD1 matches 12 bases. Germline values: CDR1 SGHRS, CDR2 YFSETQ. The CDR3 spans 15 residues. V lost 4 bases, J lost 2 bases, and 3 bases stayed unmatched. CDR3 region: CASSLGQGANYGYTF. The CDR3 DNA reads as TGCGCCAGCAGCCTGGGACAGGGGGCGAACTATGGCTACACCTTC. Full variable domain (outside the CDR3, taken from reference TRBV5-1 and TRBJ1-2): KAGVTQTPRYLIKTRGQQVTLSCSPISGHRSVSWYQQTPGQGLQFLFEYFSETQRNKGNFPGRFSGRQFSNSRSEMNVSTLELGDSALYLCASSLGQGANYGYTFGSGTRLTVV.

The CDR3 nucleotides are TGCAGCGTTGCCCTGCTAGCGACTCTGGAGCGTGAGCAGTTCTTC. It specifies CSVALLATLEREQFF. The V gene is TRBV29-1, the J gene TRBJ2-1, with D possibly matching TRBD2 (6 bases). The CDR3 sequence is 15 residues long. Germline CDR1 is SQVTM and CDR2 is ANQGSEA. Trimming left V 4 bases short and J 9 bases short, with 22 bases between.

This chain links TRBV9 with TRBJ2-2; perhaps TRBD2 as D (6 bases). The V gene lost 0 bases and the J gene lost 0 bases, with 6 bases spanning the gap. The CDR3 is 15 amino acids. Germline V CDR1 and CDR2: SGDLS, YYNGEE. The chain's CDR3 is CASSVGGTNTGELFF. In DNA, the CDR3 is TGTGCCAGCAGCGTAGGCGGGACGAACACCGGGGAGCTGTTTTTT. Full variable domain (outside the CDR3, taken from reference TRBV9 and TRBJ2-2): DSGVTQTPKHLITATGQRVTLRCSPRSGDLSVYWYQQSLDQGLQFLIQYYNGEERAKGNILERFSAQQFPDLHSELNLSSLELGDSALYFCASSVGGTNTGELFFGEGSRLTVL.

The rearrangement links TRBV19 to TRBJ1-5, with 7 bases matching TRBD1. The J segment lost 0 bases and the V segment lost 5 bases, leaving 4 bases of the junction unmatched. Germline V CDR1 and CDR2: LNHDA, SQIVND (reference sequence). The CDR3 extends over 15 amino acids. CDR3 sequence (DNA): TGTGCCAGTAGTCACAGGGGCTATAGCAATCAGCCCCAGCATTTT. This translates into CASSHRGYSNQPQHF.

This chain joins TRBV9 and TRBJ2-5; D ambiguous. V shed 0 bases and J shed 1 base, with 10 bases lying between them. This CDR3 contains 15 residues. Per germline, CDR1 SGDLS and CDR2 YYNGEE. CDR3 nucleotide sequence: TGTGCCAGCAGCGTAGAAACTTACCCCCAAGAGACCCAGTACTTC. Its protein is CASSVETYPQETQYF.

This clone has just one count. The chain is built from TRBV28 and TRBJ1-5; 9 nucleotides align to TRBD1. Germline V CDR1 and CDR2: MDHEN, SYDVKM. The CDR3 runs to 17 residues. Trimming cost V 6 bases and J 6 bases; bases outside gene matches: 15. Here the CDR3 DNA reads TGTGCCAGCAGACCCCCCCGTAGGACAGGGGTGGGTCAGCCCCAGCATTTT. Translation gives CASRPPRRTGVGQPQHF.

The V gene is TRBV5-1, the J gene TRBJ2-1; maybe TRBD1 (5 bases). Germline V lookup: CDR1 SGHRS, CDR2 YFSETQ. Between the trimmed V and J ends, which lost 0 bases and 0 bases, there was a span of 7 bases. The CDR3 has 15 amino acids. As DNA, the CDR3 is TGCGCCAGCAGCTTGGGACAGACCTCCTACAATGAGCAGTTCTTC. Its translation: CASSLGQTSYNEQFF.

This clone has more than one count but fewer than ten. The rearrangement uses TRBV5-1 and TRBJ1-2; unclear D gene. Germline V lookup: CDR1 SGHRS, CDR2 YFSETQ. The ends were cut back, 1 base at V and 4 bases at J, with 8 bases in the middle. The CDR3 runs to 13 residues. The CDR3 coding sequence is TGCGCCAGCAGCTTGAGGCGGATCTATGGCTACACCTTC. This sequence encodes CASSLRRIYGYTF.

The rearrangement joins TRBV6-1 to TRBJ1-1, with D perhaps matching TRBD1 (5 bases). The V gene's germline CDR1 is MNHNS and CDR2 SASEGT. This CDR3 is 15 amino acids long. Trimming cost V 6 bases and J 1 base, with 15 bases left between them. CDR3 bases: TGTGCCAGCAGCCCCACTCAGGGTTGGAACACTGAAGCTTTCTTT. It yields the protein CASSPTQGWNTEAFF.

In DNA, the CDR3 is TGTGCCAGCTCACCACCGTCACTAAGTGCCGCTTTCTTT. Translation: CASSPPSLSAAFF. This rearrangement joins TRBV18 to TRBJ1-1; D is unclear. CDR3 length equals 13 residues. The germline V and J ends were trimmed by 0 bases and 11 bases, with 13 bases remaining between them. Germline V gene lookup returns CDR1 KGHSH and CDR2 LQKENI.

The V gene is TRBV28, the J gene TRBJ1-1; 7 nucleotides match TRBD1. The J segment lost 9 bases and the V segment lost 6 bases, leaving 4 bases of the junction unmatched. There are 11 residues in the CDR3. Germline CDR1 reads MDHEN; CDR2 reads SYDVKM. The CDR3 sequence: CASRNRGQAFF. Written as DNA, the CDR3 is TGTGCCAGCAGAAACAGGGGACAAGCTTTCTTT. Supplemented by reference TRBV28 and TRBJ1-1, the full variable domain reads DVKVTQSSRYLVKRTGEKVFLECVQDMDHENMFWYRQDPGLGLRLIYFSYDVKMKEKGDIPEGYSVSREKKERFSLILESASTNQTSMYLCASRNRGQAFFGQGTRLTVV.

J is TRBJ1-2 and V is TRBV28; 7 nucleotides agree with TRBD1. The CDR3 length is 15 residues. Germline lookup yields CDR1 MDHEN and CDR2 SYDVKM. V lost 7 bases and J lost 4; bases outside the gene matches: 12. For the CDR3, the DNA is TGTGCCAGCACCAGCCGGACAGGCCCCGTCTATGGCTACACCTTC. It is translated as CASTSRTGPVYGYTF.

The chain has TRBV29-1 and TRBJ2-7; weak D call: TRBD2 (7 bases). The CDR3 sequence is 15 residues long. Per germline, CDR1 SQVTM and CDR2 ANQGSEA. The V and J ends lost 2 bases and 3 bases respectively, with 17 bases between them. The CDR3 sequence: CSVEYGEGGDYEQYF. CDR3 coding DNA: TGCAGCGTTGAATATGGGGAGGGGGGAGACTACGAGCAGTACTTC.

The rearrangement uses TRBV5-1 and TRBJ2-3; 9 bases align to TRBD2. V was pared by 3 bases and J by 4 bases, with 6 bases of the junction left unmatched. Germline V CDR1 and CDR2: SGHRS, YFSETQ. The CDR3 is made up of 15 amino acids. The CDR3 DNA sequence: TGCGCCAGCAGCTCACTAGCGGGTCGTGCAGATACGCAGTATTTT. Protein: CASSSLAGRADTQYF.

Here the CDR3 reads CASSLIRGGHYEQYF. The CDR3 nucleotides read TGTGCCAGCAGTTTAATAAGGGGAGGACACTACGAGCAGTACTTC. The gene calls are TRBV27 and TRBJ2-7, with D perhaps matching TRBD2 (6 bases). This CDR3 is 15 amino acids long. Germline CDR1 and CDR2: MNHEY and SMNVEV (reference sequence). V was clipped by 2 bases and J by 3 bases, with 14 bases between them.

The rearrangement links TRBV27 to TRBJ1-2, with D possibly being TRBD1 (6 bases). The V end was cut by 3 bases, the J end by 4 bases, with 12 bases between. The germline V gene has CDR1 MNHEY and CDR2 SMNVEV (reference sequence). The CDR3 spans 14 residues. CDR3 protein: CASSFGGPGYGYTF. Here the CDR3 DNA reads TGTGCCAGCAGTTTCGGGGGGCCTGGCTATGGCTACACCTTC.

The chain combines TRBV5-1 with TRBJ1-2; TRBD1 might be the D (6 bases). CDR3 size: 15 residues. V was shortened by 2 bases and J by 6 bases, with 17 bases between the two germline ends. Germline V CDR1 and CDR2: SGHRS, YFSETQ. The CDR3 loop reads CASSFSGTNGNGYTF. CDR3 nucleotides: TGCGCCAGCAGCTTCTCCGGGACAAACGGAAATGGCTACACCTTC.

The chain couples TRBV25-1 to TRBJ2-3; 9 positions match TRBD2. The germline V gene encodes CDR1 MGHDK and CDR2 SYGVNS. The CDR3 runs 18 residues. V shed 3 bases, J shed 2 bases, and the junction held 12 bases outside the gene matches. As DNA, the CDR3 is TGTGCCAGCAGTGAGACACTCAGGACTAGCGAGATCACAGATACGCAGTATTTT. This codes for CASSETLRTSEITDTQYF.